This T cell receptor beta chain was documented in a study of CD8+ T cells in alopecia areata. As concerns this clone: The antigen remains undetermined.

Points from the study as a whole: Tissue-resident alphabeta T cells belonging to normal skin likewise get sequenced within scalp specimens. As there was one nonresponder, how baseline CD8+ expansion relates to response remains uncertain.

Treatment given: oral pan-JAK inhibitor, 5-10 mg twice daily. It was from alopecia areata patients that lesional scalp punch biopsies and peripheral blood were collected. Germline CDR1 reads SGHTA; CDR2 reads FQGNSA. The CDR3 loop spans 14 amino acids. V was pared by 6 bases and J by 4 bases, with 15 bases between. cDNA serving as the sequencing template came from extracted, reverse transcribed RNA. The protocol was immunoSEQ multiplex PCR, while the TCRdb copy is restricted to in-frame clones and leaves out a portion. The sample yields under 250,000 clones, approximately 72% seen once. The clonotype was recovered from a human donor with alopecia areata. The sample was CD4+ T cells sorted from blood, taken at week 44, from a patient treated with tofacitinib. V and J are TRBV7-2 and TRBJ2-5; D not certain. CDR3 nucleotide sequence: TGTGCCAGCAGTATGGGCTACCCGCGAGAGACCCAGTACTTC. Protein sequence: CASSMGYPRETQYF.